A selection of T cell receptor beta chains follows, all from one sample in a study of T cell changes during pregnancy in multiple sclerosis. Method: immunoSEQ multiplex PCR; TCRdb's copy keeps in-frame clones and lacks some. Here the sample spans tens of thousands of clones, more than 85% being singletons. Sequences were derived from CD8+ T cells from peripheral blood mononuclear cells, sampled after pregnancy. Every receptor here comes from a female donor with multiple sclerosis, enrolled in a pregnancy study. CDR3s include the opening cysteine and the closing phenylalanine or tryptophan. The order of the fields is D gene, clone size, V gene, J gene, CDR3 protein, CDR3 DNA. A D gene is named only where the DNA matches it firmly. The size entry is marked missing in some rows and otherwise reads once, few, many or a size class.

-	-	TRBV18	TRBJ2-2	CASSPPGSNTGELFF	TGTGCCAGCTCACCACCGGGCTCGAACACCGGGGAGCTGTTTTTT
TRBD1	-	TRBV4-1	TRBJ1-1	CASSHPPGQGADTEAFF	TGCGCCAGCAGCCACCCCCCGGGACAGGGGGCCGACACTGAAGCTTTCTTT
-	-	TRBV10-3	TRBJ2-3	CAISESANSDTQYF	TGTGCCATCAGTGAGTCTGCGAACTCAGATACGCAGTATTTT
TRBD2	-	TRBV27	TRBJ2-1	CASSVLAGGPDNEQFF	TGTGCCAGCAGTGTCCTAGCGGGGGGCCCTGACAATGAGCAGTTCTTC
TRBD1	few	TRBV13	TRBJ1-2	CASSYDRGLNYGYTF	TGTGCCAGCAGCTATGACAGGGGTCTTAACTATGGCTACACCTTC
TRBD1	-	TRBV4-1	TRBJ2-7	CASSQGQGAGYEQYF	TGCGCCAGCAGCCAGGGACAGGGGGCCGGGTACGAGCAGTACTTC
-	-	TRBV7-2	TRBJ1-5	CASSPRGGVGQPQHF	TGTGCCAGCAGCCCAAGAGGGGGGGTGGGTCAGCCCCAGCATTTT
TRBD2	once	TRBV9	TRBJ2-1	CASSARTSGGVNEQFF	TGTGCCAGCAGCGCTCGGACTAGCGGGGGGGTAAATGAGCAGTTCTTC
-	-	TRBV4-1	TRBJ1-4	CASSLDSEKLFF	TGCGCCAGCAGCCTCGACAGTGAAAAACTGTTTTTT
TRBD2	-	TRBV29-1	TRBJ2-1	CSAYSLAGGVNEQFF	TGCAGCGCCTACTCCCTAGCGGGGGGGGTCAATGAGCAGTTCTTC
-	-	TRBV27	TRBJ2-4	CASSLYGTKNIQYF	TGTGCCAGCAGTTTATACGGTACCAAAAACATTCAGTACTTC
-	medium-sized	TRBV19	TRBJ2-7	CASSISWQGVYEQYF	TGTGCCAGTAGTATTAGCTGGCAGGGCGTCTACGAGCAGTACTTC
-	once	TRBV9	TRBJ2-7	CASSPSQRVDEQYF	TGTGCCAGCAGCCCCAGCCAGCGGGTAGATGAGCAGTACTTC
TRBD1	once	TRBV11-2	TRBJ2-5	CASSAWTGTQYF	TGTGCCAGCAGCGCTTGGACAGGGACCCAGTACTTC
TRBD2	-	TRBV28	TRBJ2-7	CASSRGTSGFAYEQYF	TGTGCCAGCAGTAGAGGGACTAGCGGGTTTGCCTACGAGCAGTACTTC
-	-	TRBV15	TRBJ2-5	CATSVKGKGGGSETQYF	TGTGCCACCAGCGTCAAGGGAAAGGGGGGGGGCTCGGAGACCCAGTACTTC
TRBD2	-	TRBV9	TRBJ2-1	CASSALAGGRYNEQFF	TGTGCCAGCAGCGCCCTGGCGGGAGGGCGTTACAATGAGCAGTTCTTC
-	few	TRBV5-6	TRBJ2-2	CASSFVSGSAGELFF	TGTGCCAGCAGCTTCGTTTCAGGGTCGGCCGGGGAGCTGTTTTTT
TRBD2	-	TRBV7-3	TRBJ2-1	CASSPLPEEREGPDEQFF	TGTGCCAGCAGCCCTTTACCGGAAGAGCGGGAGGGCCCGGATGAGCAGTTCTTC
TRBD2	-	TRBV7-8	TRBJ2-7	CASSLVGGLASNLEQYF	TGTGCCAGCAGCTTAGTAGGAGGACTAGCGAGCAACCTCGAGCAGTACTTC
TRBD2	once	TRBV2	TRBJ2-1	CASIKASGRAGYNEQFF	TGTGCCAGCATCAAGGCTAGCGGGAGGGCCGGCTACAATGAGCAGTTCTTC
-	-	TRBV29-1	TRBJ2-5	CSVVLGSTGEQYF	TGCAGCGTGGTCCTTGGGTCTACGGGAGAGCAGTACTTC
TRBD2	once	TRBV6-5	TRBJ2-1	CASRPGLAVYNEQFF	TGTGCCAGCAGACCGGGACTAGCGGTTTACAATGAGCAGTTCTTC
-	-	TRBV7-2	TRBJ1-1	CASSLREGFLMNTEAFF	TGTGCCAGCAGCCTCAGGGAGGGGTTCTTGATGAACACTGAAGCTTTCTTT
TRBD2	once	TRBV6-1	TRBJ2-7	CAGLGLAGEQYF	TGTGCCGGGCTGGGACTAGCGGGAGAGCAGTACTTC
-	-	TRBV7-9	TRBJ1-1	CASSLVGRNGEAFF	TGTGCCAGCAGCTTAGTCGGGAGGAACGGTGAAGCTTTCTTT
TRBD2	-	TRBV19	TRBJ2-1	CASSITSSGGINEQFF	TGTGCCAGTAGTATAACTTCCAGCGGGGGTATCAATGAGCAGTTCTTC
-	-	TRBV27	TRBJ2-1	CASSLSRGNEQFF	TGTGCCAGCAGTTTAAGTCGCGGCAATGAGCAGTTCTTC
TRBD1	-	TRBV11-2	TRBJ2-7	CASSSTGQGSYEQYF	TGTGCCAGCAGCTCCACCGGACAGGGATCCTACGAGCAGTACTTC